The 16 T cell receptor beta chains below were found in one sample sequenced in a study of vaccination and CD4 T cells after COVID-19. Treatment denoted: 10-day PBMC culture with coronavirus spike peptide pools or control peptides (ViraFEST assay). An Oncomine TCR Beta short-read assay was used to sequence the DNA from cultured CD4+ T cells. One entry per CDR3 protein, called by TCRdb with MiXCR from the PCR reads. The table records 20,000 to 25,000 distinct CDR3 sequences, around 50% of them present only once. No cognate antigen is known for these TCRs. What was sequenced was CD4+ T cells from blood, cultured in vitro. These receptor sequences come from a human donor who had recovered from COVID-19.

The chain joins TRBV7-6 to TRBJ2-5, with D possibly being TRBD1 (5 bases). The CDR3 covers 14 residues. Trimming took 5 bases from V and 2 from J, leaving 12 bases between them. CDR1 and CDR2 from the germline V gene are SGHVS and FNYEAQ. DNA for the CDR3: TGTGCCAGCAGCAGACCGCAGGGACAAGAGACCCAGTACTTC. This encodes CASSRPQGQETQYF.

The CDR3 DNA reads as TGTGCCAGCAGTTGGAGGGGAATTTTTAGCGGGGTTTACAATGAGCAGTTCTTC. Encoded protein: CASSWRGIFSGVYNEQFF. The chain is built from TRBV28 and TRBJ2-1, with TRBD2 matching 8 bases. Trimming cost V 4 bases and J 4 bases; bases outside gene matches: 15. This CDR3 region has 18 residues. The V gene's germline CDR1 is MDHEN and CDR2 SYDVKM.

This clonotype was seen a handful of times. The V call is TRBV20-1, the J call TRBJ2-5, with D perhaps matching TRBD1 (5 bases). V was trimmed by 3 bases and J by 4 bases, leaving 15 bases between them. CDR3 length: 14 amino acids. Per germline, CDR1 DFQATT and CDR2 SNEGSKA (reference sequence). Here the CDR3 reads CSASRGGKAETQYF. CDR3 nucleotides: TGCAGTGCTAGTAGGGGTGGAAAAGCAGAGACCCAGTACTTC.

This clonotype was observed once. The CDR3 sequence: CASSPGTVSYNEQFF. The CDR3 DNA sequence: TGTGCCAGCTCACCAGGGACAGTCTCCTACAATGAGCAGTTCTTC. The rearrangement joins TRBV18 to TRBJ2-1; 7 bases agree with TRBD1. Germline loops: CDR1 KGHSH, CDR2 LQKENI. The J segment lost 0 bases and the V segment lost 2 bases, leaving 1 base of the junction unmatched. There are 15 residues in the CDR3.

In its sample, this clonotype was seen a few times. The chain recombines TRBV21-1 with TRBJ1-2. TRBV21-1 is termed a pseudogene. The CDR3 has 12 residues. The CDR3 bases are TGTGCCAGCTCTGTATTGGGATGTGGCTACACCTTC. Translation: CASSVLGCGYTF.

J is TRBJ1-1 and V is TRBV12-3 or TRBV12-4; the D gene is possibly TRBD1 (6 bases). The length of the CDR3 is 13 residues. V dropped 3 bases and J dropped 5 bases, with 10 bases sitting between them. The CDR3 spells CASSFTGTTEAFF. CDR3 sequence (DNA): TGTGCCAGCAGTTTCACAGGGACGACTGAAGCTTTCTTT.

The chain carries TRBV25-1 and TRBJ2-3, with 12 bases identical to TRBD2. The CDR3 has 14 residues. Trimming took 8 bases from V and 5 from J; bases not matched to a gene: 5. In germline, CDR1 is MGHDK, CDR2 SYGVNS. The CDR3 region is CASATSGRGDTQYF. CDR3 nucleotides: TGTGCCAGCGCGACTAGCGGGAGAGGAGATACGCAGTATTTT.

The CDR3, as DNA: TGTGCCAGTACCCATCCCCAGGGGTATGAGCAGTTCTTC. Translating gives CASTHPQGYEQFF. This chain joins TRBV19 and TRBJ2-1; D perhaps matches TRBD1 (6 bases). Trimming removed 7 bases from V and 8 bases from J, with 15 bases in between. There are 13 residues in the CDR3. CDR1 and CDR2 from the germline V gene are LNHDA and SQIVND (reference sequence).

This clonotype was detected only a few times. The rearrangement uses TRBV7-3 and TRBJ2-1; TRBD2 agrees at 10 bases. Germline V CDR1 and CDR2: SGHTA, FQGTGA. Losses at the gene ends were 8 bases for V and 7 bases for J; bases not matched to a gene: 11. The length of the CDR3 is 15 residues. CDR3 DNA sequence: TGTGCCAGCCGCCCCGCTAGCGGGAGTATAAATGAGCAGTTCTTC. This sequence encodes CASRPASGSINEQFF.

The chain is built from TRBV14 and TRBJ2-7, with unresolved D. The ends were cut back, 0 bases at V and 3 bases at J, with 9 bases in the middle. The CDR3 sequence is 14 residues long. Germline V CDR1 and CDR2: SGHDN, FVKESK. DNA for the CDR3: TGTGCCAGCAGCCAAGATTCGGGCCTCTACGAGCAGTACTTC. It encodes CASSQDSGLYEQYF.

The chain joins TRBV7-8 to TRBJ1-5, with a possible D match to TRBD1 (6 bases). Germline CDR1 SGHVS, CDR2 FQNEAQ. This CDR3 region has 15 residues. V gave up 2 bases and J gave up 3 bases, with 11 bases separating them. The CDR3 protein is CASSLLWTANQPQHF. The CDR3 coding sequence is TGTGCCAGCAGCTTACTTTGGACAGCCAATCAGCCCCAGCATTTT.

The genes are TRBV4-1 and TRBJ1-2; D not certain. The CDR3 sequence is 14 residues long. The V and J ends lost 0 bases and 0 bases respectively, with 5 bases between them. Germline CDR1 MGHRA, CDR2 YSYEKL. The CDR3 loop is CASSQDRSNYGYTF. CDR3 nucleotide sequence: TGCGCCAGCAGCCAAGACAGATCTAACTATGGCTACACCTTC.

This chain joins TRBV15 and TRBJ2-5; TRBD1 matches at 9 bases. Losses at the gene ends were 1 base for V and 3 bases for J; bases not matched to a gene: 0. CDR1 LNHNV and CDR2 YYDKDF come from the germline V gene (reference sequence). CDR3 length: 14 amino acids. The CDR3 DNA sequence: TGTGCCACCAGCAGAGGACAGGGGGAAGAGACCCAGTACTTC. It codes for CATSRGQGEETQYF.

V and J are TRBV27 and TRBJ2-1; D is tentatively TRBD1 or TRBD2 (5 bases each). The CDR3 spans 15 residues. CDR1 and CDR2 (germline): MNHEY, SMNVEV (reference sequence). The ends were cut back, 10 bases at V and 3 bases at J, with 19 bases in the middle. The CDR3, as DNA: TGTGCCACCCTAAGTCCGGGGACGGGCTACAATGAGCAGTTCTTC. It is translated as CATLSPGTGYNEQFF.

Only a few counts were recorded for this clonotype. CDR3 protein: CASTKLEGNSPLHF. The CDR3 DNA reads as TGTGCCAGCACTAAATTGGAGGGCAATTCACCCCTCCACTTT. The chain is built from TRBV6-1 and TRBJ1-6; the D is unclear. There are 14 residues in the CDR3. The V end was cut by 7 bases, the J end by 7 bases, with 14 bases between. The germline V gene encodes CDR1 MNHNS and CDR2 SASEGT.

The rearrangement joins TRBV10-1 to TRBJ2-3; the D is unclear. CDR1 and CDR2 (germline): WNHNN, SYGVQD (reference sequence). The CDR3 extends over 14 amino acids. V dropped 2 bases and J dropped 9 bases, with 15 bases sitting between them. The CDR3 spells CASSETTGAPTQYF. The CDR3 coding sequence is TGCGCCAGCAGTGAGACAACGGGCGCGCCGACGCAGTATTTT.